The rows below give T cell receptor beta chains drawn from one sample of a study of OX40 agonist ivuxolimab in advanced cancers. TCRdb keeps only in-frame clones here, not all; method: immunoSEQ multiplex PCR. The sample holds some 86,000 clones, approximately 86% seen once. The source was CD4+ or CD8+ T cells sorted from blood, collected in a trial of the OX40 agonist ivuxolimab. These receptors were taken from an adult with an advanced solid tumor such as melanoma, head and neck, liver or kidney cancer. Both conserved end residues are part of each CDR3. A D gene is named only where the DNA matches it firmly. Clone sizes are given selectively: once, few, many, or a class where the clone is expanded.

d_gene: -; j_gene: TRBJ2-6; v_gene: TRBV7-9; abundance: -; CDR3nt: TGTGCCACAATCCAGACCTCTGGGGCCAACGTCCTGACTTTC; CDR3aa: CATIQTSGANVLTF
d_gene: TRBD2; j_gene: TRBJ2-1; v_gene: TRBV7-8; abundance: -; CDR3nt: TGTGCCAGCAGCCCCGGGACTAGCGGCGGTGAGCAGTTCTTC; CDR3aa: CASSPGTSGGEQFF
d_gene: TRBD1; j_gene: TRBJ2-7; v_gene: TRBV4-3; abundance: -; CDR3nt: TGCGCCAGCAGCCAAGCCAGGACAGGGGTCTACGAGCAGTACTTC; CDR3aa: CASSQARTGVYEQYF
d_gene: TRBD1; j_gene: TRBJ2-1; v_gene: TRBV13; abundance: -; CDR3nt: TGTGCCAGCAGCTCGGGACAGGGGAGGAGCTACAATGAGCAGTTCTTC; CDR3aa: CASSSGQGRSYNEQFF
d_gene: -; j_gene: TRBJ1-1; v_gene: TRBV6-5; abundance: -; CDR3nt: TGTGCCAGCAGTCGCGATGGACCGTCCGGGGCTTTCTTT; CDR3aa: CASSRDGPSGAFF
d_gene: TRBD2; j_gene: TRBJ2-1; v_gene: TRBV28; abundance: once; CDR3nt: TGTGCCAGCAGCGAAAACGGACTAGCGGACAATGAGCAGTTCTTC; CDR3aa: CASSENGLADNEQFF
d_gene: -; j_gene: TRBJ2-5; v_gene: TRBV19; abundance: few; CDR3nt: TGTGCCAGACCGAAGGAGACCCAGTACTTC; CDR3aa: CARPKETQYF
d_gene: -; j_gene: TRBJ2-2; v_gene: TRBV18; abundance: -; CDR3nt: TGTGCCAGCTCACCCCAAAACACCGGGGAGCTGTTTTTT; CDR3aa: CASSPQNTGELFF
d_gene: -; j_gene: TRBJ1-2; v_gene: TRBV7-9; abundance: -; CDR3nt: TGTGCCAGCAGCTTAGACGGAAACTATGGCTACACCTTC; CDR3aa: CASSLDGNYGYTF
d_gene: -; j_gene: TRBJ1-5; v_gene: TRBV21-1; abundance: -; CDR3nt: TGTGCCAGCAGCGACAGGGTTGGCAATCAGCCCCAGCATTTT; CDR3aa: CASSDRVGNQPQHF
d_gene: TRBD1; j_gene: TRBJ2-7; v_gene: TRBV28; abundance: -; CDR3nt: TGTGCCAGCAGTACAATGACAGGGCCTAGCTCCTACGAGCAGTACTTC; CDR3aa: CASSTMTGPSSYEQYF
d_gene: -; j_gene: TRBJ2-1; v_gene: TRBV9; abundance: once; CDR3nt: TGTGCCAGCAGCGGTAGCGACTACTACTACAATGAGCAGTTCTTC; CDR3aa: CASSGSDYYYNEQFF
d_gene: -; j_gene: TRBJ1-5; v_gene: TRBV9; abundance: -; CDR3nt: TGTGCCAGCAGCCGGGGGGGGTTTGAGCAGCCCCAGCATTTT; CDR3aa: CASSRGGFEQPQHF
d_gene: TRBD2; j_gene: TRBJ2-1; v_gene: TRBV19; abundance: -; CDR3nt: TGTGCCAGTAGTATAGGTAGCGGGAGCATTTATGAGCAGTTCTTC; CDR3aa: CASSIGSGSIYEQFF
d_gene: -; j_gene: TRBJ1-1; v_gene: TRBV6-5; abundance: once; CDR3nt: TGTGCCAGCAGTTACCGCACCAGATACACTGAAGCTTTCTTT; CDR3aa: CASSYRTRYTEAFF
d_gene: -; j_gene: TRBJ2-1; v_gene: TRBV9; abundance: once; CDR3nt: TGTGCCAGCATCCCCGCGGACGGGCCGGACAATGAGCAGTTCTTC; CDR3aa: CASIPADGPDNEQFF
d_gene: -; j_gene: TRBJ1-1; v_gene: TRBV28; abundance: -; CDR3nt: TGTGCCAGCAGTTTACAGCTGAACACTGAAGCTTTCTTT; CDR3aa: CASSLQLNTEAFF
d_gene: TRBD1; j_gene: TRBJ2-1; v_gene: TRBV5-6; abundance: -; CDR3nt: TGTGCCAGCAGTGGAGAGACAGGGGCCCACAATGAGCAGTTCTTC; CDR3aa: CASSGETGAHNEQFF
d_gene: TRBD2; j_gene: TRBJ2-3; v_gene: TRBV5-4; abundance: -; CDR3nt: TGTGCCAGCAGCCTCCAGGGAGGGTCAGATACGCAGTATTTT; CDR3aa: CASSLQGGSDTQYF
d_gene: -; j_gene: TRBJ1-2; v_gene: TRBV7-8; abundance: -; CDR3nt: TGTGCCAGCAGCTTAGCCTCCCCAGGGGCCTATGGCTACACCTTC; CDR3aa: CASSLASPGAYGYTF
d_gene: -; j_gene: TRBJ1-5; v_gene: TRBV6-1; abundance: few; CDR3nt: TGTGCCAGCAGTGCAACGACGGGGTATAGCAATCAGCCCCAGCATTTT; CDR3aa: CASSATTGYSNQPQHF
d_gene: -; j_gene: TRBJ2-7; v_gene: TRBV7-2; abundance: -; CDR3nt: TGTGCCAGCAGCTTAAGCCAGGCAGACTACGAGCAGTACTTC; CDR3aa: CASSLSQADYEQYF
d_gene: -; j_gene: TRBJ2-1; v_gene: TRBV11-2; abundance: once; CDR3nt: TGTGCCAGCAGCTTAGCAGCGTGGGAGCAGTTCTTC; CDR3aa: CASSLAAWEQFF
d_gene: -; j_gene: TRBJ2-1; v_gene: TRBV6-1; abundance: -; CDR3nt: TGTGCCAGCAGTGGTGCTTCTAGCTCCTACAATGAGCAGTTCTTC; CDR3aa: CASSGASSSYNEQFF
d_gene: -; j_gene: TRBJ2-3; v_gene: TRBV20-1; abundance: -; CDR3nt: TGCAGTGCTCCCTTGGCAGATACGCAGTATTTT; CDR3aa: CSAPLADTQYF
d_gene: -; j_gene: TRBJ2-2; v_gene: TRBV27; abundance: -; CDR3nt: TGTGCCAGCAGTCCCGGGTCTAGGTTTCGGAGGGGGAACACCGGGGAGCTGTTTTTT; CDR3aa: CASSPGSRFRRGNTGELFF
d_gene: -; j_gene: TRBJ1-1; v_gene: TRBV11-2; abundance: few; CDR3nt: TGTGCCAGCAGCAGTATTTCAGGGGTAGCTTTCTTT; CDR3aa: CASSSISGVAFF
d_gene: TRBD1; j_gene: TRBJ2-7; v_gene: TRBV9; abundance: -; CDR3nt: TGTGCCAGCAGCGCGACAGGGGAAATCAACTACGAGCAGTACTTC; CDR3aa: CASSATGEINYEQYF
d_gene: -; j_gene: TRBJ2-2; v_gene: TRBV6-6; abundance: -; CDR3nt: TGTGCCAGCAGTTACACAGGCAACACCGGGGAGCTGTTTTTT; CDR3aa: CASSYTGNTGELFF
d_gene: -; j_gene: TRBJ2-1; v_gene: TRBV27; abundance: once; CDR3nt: TGTGCCAGCAGTTTGTGGGGTAGTGAGCAGTTCTTC; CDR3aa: CASSLWGSEQFF
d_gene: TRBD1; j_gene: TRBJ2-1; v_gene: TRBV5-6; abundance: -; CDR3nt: TGTGCCAGCAGCTTCAGGACAGGGGGTAACAATGAGCAGTTCTTC; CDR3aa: CASSFRTGGNNEQFF
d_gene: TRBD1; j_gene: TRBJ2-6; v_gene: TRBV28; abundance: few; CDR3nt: TGTGCCAGCAGTCTCCGTGGGACAGGGGGCTCTGGGGCCAACGTCCTGACTTTC; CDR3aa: CASSLRGTGGSGANVLTF
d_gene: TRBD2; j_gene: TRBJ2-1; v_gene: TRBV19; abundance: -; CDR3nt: TGTGCCAGTAGTATGGGGACTAGCCTTAGAGTCTATGAGCAGTTCTTC; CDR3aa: CASSMGTSLRVYEQFF
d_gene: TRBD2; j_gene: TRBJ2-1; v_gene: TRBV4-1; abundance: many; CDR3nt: TGCGCCAGCAGCTCCTATAGCGGGAGGGATAAAGATTGGAATGAGCAGTTCTTC; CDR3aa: CASSSYSGRDKDWNEQFF
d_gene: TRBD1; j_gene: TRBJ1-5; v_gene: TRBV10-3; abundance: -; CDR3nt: TGTGCCATCAGTGAGACCCGACAGGGACATAGCAATCAGCCCCAGCATTTT; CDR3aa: CAISETRQGHSNQPQHF
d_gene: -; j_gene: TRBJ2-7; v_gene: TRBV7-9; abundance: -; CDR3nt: TGTGCCAGCAGCTTAGATCTGTCGATGGACCCGTGGGAGCAGTACTTC; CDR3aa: CASSLDLSMDPWEQYF
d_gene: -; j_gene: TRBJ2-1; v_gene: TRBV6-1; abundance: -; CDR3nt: TGTGCCAGCAGTGAAGCGGGAGGATACAATGAGCAGTTCTTC; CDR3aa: CASSEAGGYNEQFF
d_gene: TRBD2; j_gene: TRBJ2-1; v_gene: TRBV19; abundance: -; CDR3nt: TGTGCCAGTAGTATCGGGCGGGAGTACAATGAGCAGTTCTTC; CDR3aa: CASSIGREYNEQFF
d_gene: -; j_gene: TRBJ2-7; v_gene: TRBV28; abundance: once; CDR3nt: TGTGCCAGCGCCCAGGGGGGAAGGGGAGATAAAGGCGAGCAGTACTTC; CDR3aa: CASAQGGRGDKGEQYF
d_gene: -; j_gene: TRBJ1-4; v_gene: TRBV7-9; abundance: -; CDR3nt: TGTGCCAGCAGCTTAGGGGGCTACACTAATGAAAAACTGTTTTTT; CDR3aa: CASSLGGYTNEKLFF
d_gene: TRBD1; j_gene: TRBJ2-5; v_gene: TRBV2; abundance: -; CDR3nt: TGTGCCGGCCATTCGGGACAGGGGACGGGAGAGACCCAGTACTTC; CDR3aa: CAGHSGQGTGETQYF
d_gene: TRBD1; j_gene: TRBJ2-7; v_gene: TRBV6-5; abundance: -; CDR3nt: TGTGCCAGCAGTTTAGGTGGACAGGGAGAGCAGTACTTC; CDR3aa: CASSLGGQGEQYF
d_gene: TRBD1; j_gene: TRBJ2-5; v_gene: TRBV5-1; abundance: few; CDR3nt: TGCGCCAGCTCCGGGACAGGGGACCAAGAGACCCAGTACTTC; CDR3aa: CASSGTGDQETQYF
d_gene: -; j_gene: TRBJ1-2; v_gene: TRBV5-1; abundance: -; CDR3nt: TGCGCCAGCAGCTTCGTTAGTGGCGGCTACACCTTC; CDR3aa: CASSFVSGGYTF
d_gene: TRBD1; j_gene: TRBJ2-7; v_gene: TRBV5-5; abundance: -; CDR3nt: TGTGCCAGCAGCTTACGAGGGACAGGGGTTTCTTACGAGCAGTACTTC; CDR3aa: CASSLRGTGVSYEQYF
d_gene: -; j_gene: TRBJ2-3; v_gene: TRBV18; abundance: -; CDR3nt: TGTGCCAGCTCACCGGGGACTTTTCAGACCACGCAGTATTTT; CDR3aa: CASSPGTFQTTQYF
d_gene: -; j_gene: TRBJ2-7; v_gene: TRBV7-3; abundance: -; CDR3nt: TGTGCCAGCCTAGCGAGGAGCTCCTACGAGCAGTACTTC; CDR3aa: CASLARSSYEQYF
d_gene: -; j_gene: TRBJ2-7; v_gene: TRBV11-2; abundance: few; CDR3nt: TGTGCCAGCAGCCCTTTCGCCGGTTACGAGCAGTACTTC; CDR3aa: CASSPFAGYEQYF